This record covers a single TCR beta chain. As yet, its antigen is unknown. This specimen belongs to a study of shared clonotypes between healthy human individuals. Ten immunoSEQ deep assay plates were used to sequence unsorted PBMC DNA. This table comes from immunoSEQ multiplex PCR, and its TCRdb copy is limited to in-frame clones, with some not included. The sample has about 470,000 clones, 70% to 80% seen once. All participating donors were Caucasian adults from Nashville, Tennessee. Unsorted material relied on approximately 90 million PBMCs as the source of genomic DNA. Germline loops: CDR1 WNHNN, CDR2 SYGVQD (reference sequence). CDR3 length: 13 amino acids. V was shortened by 8 bases and J by 1 base, with 11 bases between the two germline ends. Overall study findings and caveats: Only blood underwent sampling, and tissue repertoires likely differ.

This clonotype was obtained from a woman in her thirties or forties in good health. Some clones in this sample may be carry-over from other donors' samples. The V call is TRBV10-1, the J call TRBJ1-1; D unresolved. Sequenced material: PBMCs. The CDR3, as DNA: TGCGCCAGCCGGGCACAAAGGAACACTGAAGCTTTCTTT. As protein: CASRAQRNTEAFF.